Included here is one T cell receptor beta chain sequence, with context. The data stem from a study of blood T cell repertoires in COVID-19. Whole-study context: Italy, Spain and the United States were the sources of the convalescent and acute COVID-19 samples. Sample material is recorded as cDNA or gDNA derived from T cells, B-cell-depleted T cells, or PBMCs.

TCRdb's table, derived via immunoSEQ multiplex PCR, lists solely in-frame clones and lacks some. The sample gives 15,000 to 20,000 clones, just over 90% of which show up once; about 4% is in the top ten. Sequenced: peripheral blood. The TCR originated in a woman in her 50s with active COVID-19.

The CDR3 protein is CASSDTGSREAFF. The CDR3 DNA is TGTGCCAGCAGTGACACAGGGTCCCGAGAAGCTTTCTTT. The chain uses TRBV28 and TRBJ1-1, with D perhaps TRBD1 (6 bases). The germline V gene encodes CDR1 MDHEN and CDR2 SYDVKM. The CDR3 contains 13 residues. V was pared by 5 bases and J by 8 bases, with 15 bases between. Combining the CDR3 with reference TRBV28 and TRBJ1-1 gives the whole variable domain DVKVTQSSRYLVKRTGEKVFLECVQDMDHENMFWYRQDPGLGLRLIYFSYDVKMKEKGDIPEGYSVSREKKERFSLILESASTNQTSMYLCASSDTGSREAFFGQGTRLTVV.